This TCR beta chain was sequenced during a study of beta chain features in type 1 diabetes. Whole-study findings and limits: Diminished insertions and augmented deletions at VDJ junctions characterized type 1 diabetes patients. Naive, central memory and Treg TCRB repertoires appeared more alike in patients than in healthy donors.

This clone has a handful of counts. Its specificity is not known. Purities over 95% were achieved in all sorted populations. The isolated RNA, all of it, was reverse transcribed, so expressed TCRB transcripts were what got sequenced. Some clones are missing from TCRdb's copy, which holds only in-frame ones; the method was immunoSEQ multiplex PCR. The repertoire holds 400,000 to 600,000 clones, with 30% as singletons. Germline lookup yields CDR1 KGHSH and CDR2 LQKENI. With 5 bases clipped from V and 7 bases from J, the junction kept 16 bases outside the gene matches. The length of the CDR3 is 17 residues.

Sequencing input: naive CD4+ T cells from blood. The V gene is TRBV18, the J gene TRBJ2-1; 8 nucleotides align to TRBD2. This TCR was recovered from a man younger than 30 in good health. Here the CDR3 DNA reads TGTGCCAGCTCATCCATAGCGGGATCGGGAACAGAGAATGAGCAGTTCTTC. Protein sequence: CASSSIAGSGTENEQFF. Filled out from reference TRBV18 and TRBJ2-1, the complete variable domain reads NAGVMQNPRHLVRRRGQEARLRCSPMKGHSHVYWYRQLPEEGLKFMVYLQKENIIDESGMPKERFSAEFPKEGPSILRIQQVVRGDSAAYFCASSSIAGSGTENEQFFGPGTRLTVL.